The 29 T cell receptor beta chains below come from one sample, sequenced in a study of T cell responses to AZD1222 COVID-19 vaccine. Produced via immunoSEQ multiplex PCR; TCRdb's table is partial and in-frame only. Here the sample spans around 270,000 clones, around 92% being singletons. This specimen was peripheral blood, taken 28 days after the second AZD1222 dose. These receptor sequences come from an adult who received the AZD1222 COVID-19 vaccine.

This sequence joins TRBV27 and TRBJ2-5; a weak D match, TRBD2 (7 bases). Trimming cost V 0 bases and J 5 bases, with 10 bases left between them. There are 14 residues in the CDR3. Germline V gene sequence: CDR1 MNHEY, CDR2 SMNVEV (reference sequence). The CDR3 DNA is TGTGCCAGCAGTTTATCGGGGAGGGGGGAGACCCAGTACTTC. This sequence encodes CASSLSGRGETQYF.

The chain combines TRBV28 with TRBJ2-7; maybe TRBD2 (6 bases). The CDR3 totals 12 residues. The V gene lost 10 bases and the J gene lost 6 bases, with 16 bases spanning the gap. Germline V gene sequence: CDR1 MDHEN, CDR2 SYDVKM. CDR3: CAIRRAGGEQYF. CDR3 bases: TGTGCCATCCGGAGGGCCGGGGGCGAGCAGTACTTC.

The chain combines TRBV5-6 with TRBJ1-2; no clear D. Trimming stripped 4 bases from V and 4 bases from J, with 8 bases between. CDR1 is SGHDT, CDR2 YYEEEE, per germline. The length of the CDR3 is 12 residues. CDR3 nucleotide sequence: TGTGCCAGCAGCCCCGGCACCTATGGCTACACCTTC. This codes for CASSPGTYGYTF.

V is TRBV5-1 and J is TRBJ2-3, with D maybe TRBD1 (5 bases). From germline, CDR1 is SGHRS and CDR2 YFSETQ. The CDR3 covers 14 residues. V lost 0 bases, J lost 4 bases, and 9 bases lay in between. The chain's CDR3 is CASSLAVGADTQYF. For the CDR3, the DNA is TGCGCCAGCAGCTTGGCGGTAGGGGCAGATACGCAGTATTTT.

The rearrangement uses TRBV12-5 and TRBJ1-2, with TRBD1 identical over 7 bases. The germline V gene encodes CDR1 LGHNT and CDR2 FRNRAP. The junction had 5 bases not matched to a gene; V was cut back by 8 bases and J by 5 bases. The CDR3 has 12 amino acids. DNA for the CDR3: TGTGCTAGTTCGCGACAGGGATATGGCTACACCTTC. Translation: CASSRQGYGYTF.

The chain carries TRBV20-1 and TRBJ1-2; D is unclear. This CDR3 spans 10 amino acids. The V and J ends lost 6 bases and 6 bases respectively, with 8 bases between them. Germline-derived CDR1 and CDR2 are DFQATT and SNEGSKA (reference sequence). CDR3 sequence reads: CSALNNGYTF. For the CDR3, the DNA is TGCAGTGCCTTAAATAATGGCTACACCTTC.

The V gene is TRBV11-3, the J gene TRBJ2-3; 12 bases agree with TRBD2. CDR3 length: 17 residues. CDR1 and CDR2 from the germline V gene are SGHNT and YENEEA. Trimming removed 4 bases from V and 0 bases from J; junction bases left unmatched: 5. The CDR3 DNA sequence: TGTGCCAGCAGCTCCGGCGGACTAGCGGGGAGCACAGATACGCAGTATTTT. This codes for CASSSGGLAGSTDTQYF.

CDR3 in DNA: TGTGCCAGCAGCGATGTTATAGATTCACCCCTCCACTTT. Translating gives CASSDVIDSPLHF. The V call is TRBV7-9, the J call TRBJ1-6; D is unresolved. The CDR3 covers 13 residues. The germline V and J ends were trimmed by 5 bases and 8 bases, with 10 bases remaining between them. In germline, CDR1 is SEHNR, CDR2 FQNEAQ (reference sequence).

This rearrangement joins TRBV6-1 to TRBJ1-5, with 7 positions matching TRBD1. Per germline, CDR1 MNHNS and CDR2 SASEGT. The CDR3 extends over 14 amino acids. Trimming took 1 base from V and 9 from J; bases not matched to a gene: 6. CDR3 loop: CASSEGTGLRPQHF. The CDR3 coding sequence is TGTGCCAGCAGTGAAGGGACAGGACTTCGGCCCCAGCATTTT.

This chain connects TRBV20-1 to TRBJ1-6; perhaps TRBD1 as D (5 bases). With 3 bases removed from V and 6 bases from J, the gap between germline ends came to 15 bases. Germline V gene sequence: CDR1 DFQATT, CDR2 SNEGSKA (reference sequence). The CDR3 loop spans 15 amino acids. CDR3 sequence: CSASGVGTGNSPLHF. The CDR3 DNA sequence: TGCAGTGCTAGTGGGGTAGGGACTGGTAATTCACCCCTCCACTTT.

The gene calls are TRBV10-3 and TRBJ2-1, with D possibly being TRBD2 (5 bases). The CDR3 runs to 13 residues. The germline gives CDR1 ENHRY, CDR2 SYGVKD. V dropped 10 bases and J dropped 8 bases, with 18 bases sitting between them. The CDR3 DNA sequence: TGTGCCACCCTGGACGTGCCCGGGGATGAGCAGTTCTTC. Its protein product is CATLDVPGDEQFF.

This clone has a handful of counts. In nucleotides, the CDR3 is TGTGCCAGCAGCCAGCGGGAGGGATCCTACAATGAGCAGTTCTTC. It codes for CASSQREGSYNEQFF. V gene TRBV7-2 combines with J gene TRBJ2-1; 10 positions agree with TRBD2. The CDR3 consists of 15 residues. V trimming: 5 bases; J trimming: 1 base; junction bases outside the gene matches: 2. From germline, CDR1 is SGHTA and CDR2 FQGNSA.

This clone was found once. This chain connects TRBV11-2 to TRBJ2-3, with D possibly matching TRBD2 (7 bases). CDR3 size: 15 residues. CDR1 is SGHAT, CDR2 FQNNGV, per germline. V was pared by 5 bases and J by 2 bases, with 14 bases between. The CDR3 loop is CASSPMGGPTDTQYF. For the CDR3, the DNA is TGTGCCAGCAGCCCTATGGGGGGGCCCACAGATACGCAGTATTTT.

This clone occurred a few times. The chain joins TRBV3-1 (or the pseudogene TRBV3-2) to TRBJ2-7; TRBD2 matches 9 bases. The V segment lost 6 bases and the J segment 3 bases; nucleotides outside the gene matches: 3. The CDR3 sequence is 13 residues long. CDR1 and CDR2 (germline): LGHDT, YNNKEL (reference sequence). This CDR3 is CASRMTSGYEQYF. For the CDR3, the DNA is TGTGCCAGCAGGATGACTAGCGGCTACGAGCAGTACTTC.

The chain's CDR3 is CASSPGGRENEQYF. The CDR3 nucleotides are TGTGCCAGCAGCCCCGGGGGGCGGGAGAACGAGCAGTACTTC. The chain combines TRBV4-2 with TRBJ2-7; tentative D call: TRBD2 (7 bases). CDR1 and CDR2 (germline): LGHNA, YNFKEQ. The CDR3 runs 14 residues. The V and J ends lost 4 bases and 5 bases respectively, with 15 bases between them.

This clone was found once. The V and J genes are TRBV6-5 and TRBJ1-5; D is perhaps TRBD1 (5 bases). The V and J ends lost 6 bases and 4 bases respectively, with 16 bases between them. The CDR3 spans 15 residues. CDR1 and CDR2 (germline): MNHEY, SVGAGI. In DNA form, the CDR3 reads TGTGCCAGCAGCCACAACCGGGGCCTTAATCAGCCCCAGCATTTT. It codes for CASSHNRGLNQPQHF.

CDR3 residues: CASRPRQMNTGELFF. CDR3 in DNA: TGTGCCAGCAGGCCTCGACAGATGAACACCGGGGAGCTGTTTTTT. The chain has TRBV6-2 or TRBV6-3 and TRBJ2-2, with a possible D match to TRBD1 (5 bases). Germline V gives CDR1 MNHEY, CDR2 SVGEGT. The V gene lost 6 bases and the J gene lost 1 base, with 12 bases spanning the gap. This CDR3 region has 15 residues.

The V and J genes are TRBV5-1 and TRBJ1-5, with D possibly matching TRBD1 (5 bases). Germline assignment: CDR1 SGHRS and CDR2 YFSETQ. The CDR3 is 14 residues long. Trimming pared 0 bases from V and 7 bases from J, leaving 11 bases between. CDR3 coding DNA: TGCGCCAGCAGCTTGGAGGGGACGGAGCAGCCCCAGCATTTT. It encodes CASSLEGTEQPQHF.

The chain has TRBV4-3 and TRBJ2-1, with 8 bases aligning to TRBD1. This CDR3 has 16 amino acids. Germline V gives CDR1 LGHNA, CDR2 YSLEER. V trimming: 4 bases; J trimming: 9 bases; junction bases outside the gene matches: 14. In nucleotides, the CDR3 is TGCGCCAGCAGCCCCCAACGGCAGGGGGCAAGCGGTGAGCAGTTCTTC. It codes for CASSPQRQGASGEQFF.

This CDR3 is CASSLRGAVGYGYTF. The CDR3 nucleotides read TGTGCCAGCAGTTTGCGGGGGGCGGTTGGATATGGCTACACCTTC. The chain employs TRBV28 and TRBJ1-2; tentatively, D is TRBD1 (6 bases). This CDR3 is 15 amino acids long. Germline CDR1 and CDR2: MDHEN and SYDVKM. The V end was cut by 3 bases, the J end by 5 bases, with 16 bases between.

This chain connects TRBV5-4 to TRBJ1-1; weak D call: TRBD1 (6 bases). V lost 7 bases to trimming and J lost 1 base, with 32 bases between them. This CDR3 comprises 20 residues. Per germline, CDR1 SGHNT and CDR2 YYREEE (reference sequence). CDR3 loop: CASRSTLWWRASTGNTEAFF. The DNA of the CDR3 is TGTGCCAGCCGATCCACGCTTTGGTGGAGAGCTTCGACAGGGAACACTGAAGCTTTCTTT.

The V and J genes are TRBV28 and TRBJ1-5; D might be TRBD1 (6 bases). The CDR3 runs to 15 residues. The germline V and J ends were trimmed by 2 bases and 9 bases, with 17 bases remaining between them. CDR1 and CDR2 from the germline V gene are MDHEN and SYDVKM. The CDR3 here is CASSLGRQDLRPQHF. DNA of the CDR3: TGTGCCAGCAGTTTAGGTCGACAGGATTTGAGGCCCCAGCATTTT.

The rearrangement uses TRBV10-3 and TRBJ1-6; 9 nucleotides agree with TRBD1. CDR1 is ENHRY, CDR2 SYGVKD, per germline. The trim removed 4 bases at V and 6 bases at J, leaving 1 base unmatched. This CDR3 region has 14 residues. In DNA form, the CDR3 reads TGTGCCATCAGTGGGACAGGGGTTAATTCACCCCTCCACTTT. Amino acid sequence: CAISGTGVNSPLHF.

A single count supports this clone. This chain links TRBV15 with TRBJ1-3; D gene uncertain. Germline CDR1 reads LNHNV; CDR2 reads YYDKDF (reference sequence). The CDR3 extends over 17 amino acids. V lost 2 bases and J lost 0, with 14 bases in between. The CDR3 coding sequence is TGTGCCACCAGCAGAAATACCGGGAGCCTCTCTGGAAACACCATATATTTT. This gives the protein CATSRNTGSLSGNTIYF.

The chain carries TRBV3-1 (or the pseudogene TRBV3-2) and TRBJ1-2; the D is unclear. Germline V lookup: CDR1 LGHDT, CDR2 YNNKEL (reference sequence). The CDR3 extends over 13 amino acids. V lost 1 base to trimming and J lost 8 bases, with 11 bases between them. CDR3 region: CASSQVVGEGYTF. The DNA of the CDR3 is TGTGCCAGCAGCCAAGTTGTCGGTGAAGGCTACACCTTC.

The chain is built from TRBV6-6 and TRBJ2-3, with D unclear. The V and J ends lost 7 bases and 2 bases respectively, with 16 bases between them. This CDR3 region has 15 residues. Germline V gene sequence: CDR1 MNHNY, CDR2 SVGAGI (reference sequence). The CDR3 loop reads CASNPRQLTTDTQYF. The CDR3 coding sequence is TGTGCCAGCAACCCTCGGCAGCTCACCACAGATACGCAGTATTTT.

The chain uses TRBV5-1 and TRBJ1-4; possible D gene TRBD1, 5 bases. The CDR3 runs to 17 residues. Germline V CDR1 and CDR2: SGHRS, YFSETQ. V shed 0 bases and J shed 0 bases, with 12 bases lying between them. CDR3 coding DNA: TGCGCCAGCAGCTTGGACCTCGGGGCTGCAACTAATGAAAAACTGTTTTTT. Its protein product is CASSLDLGAATNEKLFF.

Turning to this clone: Other DNA sequences in this sample translate to the same CDR3. This rearrangement joins TRBV5-1 to TRBJ1-3, with a possible D match to TRBD1 (6 bases). Germline V CDR1 and CDR2: SGHRS, YFSETQ. This CDR3 contains 15 residues. The ends were cut back, 0 bases at V and 1 base at J, with 8 bases in the middle. This chain's CDR3 is CASSLATGSGNTIYF. The CDR3 nucleotides are TGCGCCAGCAGCTTGGCTACAGGGTCTGGAAACACCATATATTTT.

The CDR3 is CVVGRNTEAFF. The DNA for the CDR3 is TGTGTGGTAGGTCGAAACACTGAAGCTTTCTTT. The chain links TRBV28 to TRBJ1-1; no definite D call. The CDR3 length is 11 residues. Germline CDR1 reads MDHEN; CDR2 reads SYDVKM.